This entry describes one T cell receptor (beta chain). This entry is derived from a study of blood T cell repertoires in COVID-19. Study-level background: Acute and convalescent COVID-19 specimens originated in the United States, Italy and Spain.

CDR1 and CDR2 (germline): LGHNA, YNFKEQ. V was pared by 5 bases and J by 1 base, with 4 bases of the junction left unmatched. The CDR3 is made up of 14 amino acids. Per the original methods: It was from reference gene primer amplification that nucleated cell counts were estimated. The method was immunoSEQ multiplex PCR; TCRdb's version includes in-frame clones alone and lacks a portion of them. D and trimming were read from the DNA, whereas the V and J calls and clone size are those reported in that table. The repertoire consists of 300,000 to 400,000 clones, with 85% to 90% occurring once and the leading ten covering just under 6.5%.

Sequenced sample: peripheral blood. V and J are TRBV4-2 and TRBJ2-5; TRBD1 aligns across 7 bases. The clonotype comes from a woman aged 45-65 years with COVID-19, enrolled during active disease. CDR3 sequence (DNA): TGTGCCAGCAGCTCCCGGGACAGCCAAGAGACCCAGTACTTC. Its protein is CASSSRDSQETQYF.